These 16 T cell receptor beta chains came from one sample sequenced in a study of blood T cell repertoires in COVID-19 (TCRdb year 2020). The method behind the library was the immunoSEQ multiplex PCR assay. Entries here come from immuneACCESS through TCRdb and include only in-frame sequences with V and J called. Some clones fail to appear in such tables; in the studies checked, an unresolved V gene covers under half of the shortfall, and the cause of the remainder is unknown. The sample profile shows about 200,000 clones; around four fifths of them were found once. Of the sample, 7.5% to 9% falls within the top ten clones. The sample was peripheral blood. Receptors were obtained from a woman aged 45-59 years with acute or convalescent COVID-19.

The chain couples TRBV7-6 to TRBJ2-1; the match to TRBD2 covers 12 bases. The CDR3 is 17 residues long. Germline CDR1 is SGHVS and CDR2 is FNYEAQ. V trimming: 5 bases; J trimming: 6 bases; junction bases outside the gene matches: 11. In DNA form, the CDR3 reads TGTGCCAGCAGCCTCTTTCTAGCGGGAGGGCCAGTCAATGAGCAGTTCTTC. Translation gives CASSLFLAGGPVNEQFF.

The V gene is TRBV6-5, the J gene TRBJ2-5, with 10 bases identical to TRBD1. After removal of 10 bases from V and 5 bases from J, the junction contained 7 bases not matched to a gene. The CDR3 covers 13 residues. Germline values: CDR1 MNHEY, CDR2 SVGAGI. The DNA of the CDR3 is TGTGCCACTGACAGGGGGCGGAGGGAGACCCAGTACTTC. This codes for CATDRGRRETQYF.

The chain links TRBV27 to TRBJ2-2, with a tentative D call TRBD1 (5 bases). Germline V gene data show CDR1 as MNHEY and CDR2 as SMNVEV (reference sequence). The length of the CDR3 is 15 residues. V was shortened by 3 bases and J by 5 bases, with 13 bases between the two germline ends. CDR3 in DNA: TGTGCCAGCAGTTTGTGGGGCCTGGTAACCGGGGAGCTGTTTTTT. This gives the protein CASSLWGLVTGELFF.

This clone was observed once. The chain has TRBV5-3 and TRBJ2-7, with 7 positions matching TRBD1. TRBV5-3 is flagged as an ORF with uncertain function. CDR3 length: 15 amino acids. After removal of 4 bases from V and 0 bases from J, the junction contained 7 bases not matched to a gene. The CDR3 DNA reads TGTGCCAGAAGCCCTACAGGGGAAAGCTCCTACGAGCAGTACTTC. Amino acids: CARSPTGESSYEQYF.

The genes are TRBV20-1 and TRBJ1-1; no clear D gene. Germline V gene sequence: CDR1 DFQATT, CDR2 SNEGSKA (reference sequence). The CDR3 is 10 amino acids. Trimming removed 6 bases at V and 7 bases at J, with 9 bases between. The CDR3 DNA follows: TGCAGTGCCCTACAGAATGAAGCTTTCTTT. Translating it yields CSALQNEAFF.

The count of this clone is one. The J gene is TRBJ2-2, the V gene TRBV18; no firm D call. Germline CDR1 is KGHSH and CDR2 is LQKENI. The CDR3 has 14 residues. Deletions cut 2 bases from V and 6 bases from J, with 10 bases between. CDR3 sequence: CASSPTMLAGELFF. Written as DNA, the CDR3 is TGTGCCAGCTCACCAACGATGTTAGCCGGGGAGCTGTTTTTT. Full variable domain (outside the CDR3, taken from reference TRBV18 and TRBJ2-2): NAGVMQNPRHLVRRRGQEARLRCSPMKGHSHVYWYRQLPEEGLKFMVYLQKENIIDESGMPKERFSAEFPKEGPSILRIQQVVRGDSAAYFCASSPTMLAGELFFGEGSRLTVL.

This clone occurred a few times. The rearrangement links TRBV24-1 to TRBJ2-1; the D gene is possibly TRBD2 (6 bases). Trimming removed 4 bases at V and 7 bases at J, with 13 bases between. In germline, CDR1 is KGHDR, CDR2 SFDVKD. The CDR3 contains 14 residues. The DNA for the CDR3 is TGTGCCACCAGTGACCCGACTAGGAGGAATGAGCAGTTCTTC. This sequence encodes CATSDPTRRNEQFF.

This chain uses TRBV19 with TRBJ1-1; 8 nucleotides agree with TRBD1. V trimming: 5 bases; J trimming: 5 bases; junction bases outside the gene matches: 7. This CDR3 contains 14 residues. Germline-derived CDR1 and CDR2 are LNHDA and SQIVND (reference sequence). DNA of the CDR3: TGTGCCAGTAGTTTCCGGACAGGGATTACTGAAGCTTTCTTT. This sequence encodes CASSFRTGITEAFF.

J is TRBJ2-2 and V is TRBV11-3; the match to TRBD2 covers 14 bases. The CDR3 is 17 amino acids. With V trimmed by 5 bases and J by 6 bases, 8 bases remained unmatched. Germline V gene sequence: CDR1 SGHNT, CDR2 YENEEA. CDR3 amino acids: CASSPTSGRARAGELFF. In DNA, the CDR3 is TGTGCCAGCAGCCCGACTAGCGGGAGGGCCAGGGCCGGGGAGCTGTTTTTT.

As DNA, the CDR3 is TGCGCCAGCAGCTTGGTCACGGGAGGCGGCGACGAGCAGTACTTC. Its translation: CASSLVTGGGDEQYF. This chain joins TRBV5-1 and TRBJ2-7, with TRBD2 matching 7 bases. The CDR3 loop spans 15 amino acids. Germline values: CDR1 SGHRS, CDR2 YFSETQ. V was pared by 0 bases and J by 5 bases, with 8 bases of the junction left unmatched.

CDR3 protein: CASSLGGTGDTGELFF. CDR3 DNA: TGTGCCAGCAGCTTAGGGGGGACAGGGGACACCGGGGAGCTGTTTTTT. The V and J genes are TRBV7-3 and TRBJ2-2; TRBD1 agrees at 10 bases. Trimming cost V 2 bases and J 3 bases; bases outside gene matches: 3. CDR3 length: 16 residues. Germline V CDR1 and CDR2: SGHTA, FQGTGA.

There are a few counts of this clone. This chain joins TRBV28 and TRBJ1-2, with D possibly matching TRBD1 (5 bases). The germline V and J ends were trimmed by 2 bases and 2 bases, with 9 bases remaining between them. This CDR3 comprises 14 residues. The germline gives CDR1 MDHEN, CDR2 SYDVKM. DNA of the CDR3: TGTGCCAGCAGTTTAGCGGGGGAAAACTATGGCTACACCTTC. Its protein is CASSLAGENYGYTF.

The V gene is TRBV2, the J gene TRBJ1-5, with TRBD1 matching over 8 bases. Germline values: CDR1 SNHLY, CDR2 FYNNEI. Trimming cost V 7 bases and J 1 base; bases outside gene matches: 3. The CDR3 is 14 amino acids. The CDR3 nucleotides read TGTGCCAGCAAGACAGGGGTCAGCAATCAGCCCCAGCATTTT. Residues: CASKTGVSNQPQHF.

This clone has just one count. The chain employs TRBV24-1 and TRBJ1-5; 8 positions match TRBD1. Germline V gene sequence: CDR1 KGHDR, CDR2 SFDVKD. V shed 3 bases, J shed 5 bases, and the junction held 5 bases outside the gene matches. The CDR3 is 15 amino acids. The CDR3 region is CATSDPDRGDQPQHF. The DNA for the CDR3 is TGTGCCACCAGTGATCCCGACAGGGGCGATCAGCCCCAGCATTTT.

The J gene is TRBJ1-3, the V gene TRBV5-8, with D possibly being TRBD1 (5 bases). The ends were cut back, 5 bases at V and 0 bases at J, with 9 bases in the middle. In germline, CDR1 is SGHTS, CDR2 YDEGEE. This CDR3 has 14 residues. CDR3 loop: CASRPGHSGNTIYF. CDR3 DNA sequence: TGTGCCAGCAGACCCGGACACTCTGGAAACACCATATATTTT.

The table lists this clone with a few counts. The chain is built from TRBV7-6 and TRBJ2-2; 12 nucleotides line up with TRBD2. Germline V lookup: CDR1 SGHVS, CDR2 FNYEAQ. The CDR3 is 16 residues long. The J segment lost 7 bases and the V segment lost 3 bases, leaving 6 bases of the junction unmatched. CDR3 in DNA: TGTGCCAGCAGCTTGACGACTAGCGGGAGTGTCGGGGAGCTGTTTTTT. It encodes CASSLTTSGSVGELFF.